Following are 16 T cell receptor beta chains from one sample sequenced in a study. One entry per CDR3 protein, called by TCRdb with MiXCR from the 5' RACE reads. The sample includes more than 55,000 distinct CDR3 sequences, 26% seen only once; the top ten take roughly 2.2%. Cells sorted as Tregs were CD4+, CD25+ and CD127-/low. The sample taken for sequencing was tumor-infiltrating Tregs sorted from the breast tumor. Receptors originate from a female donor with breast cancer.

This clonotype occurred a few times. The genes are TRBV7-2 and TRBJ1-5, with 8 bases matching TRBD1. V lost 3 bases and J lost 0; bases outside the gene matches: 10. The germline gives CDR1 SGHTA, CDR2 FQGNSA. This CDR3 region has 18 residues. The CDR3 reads CASSFGQGARYSNQPQHF. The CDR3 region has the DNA TGTGCCAGCAGCTTCGGGCAGGGGGCAAGATATAGCAATCAGCCCCAGCATTTT. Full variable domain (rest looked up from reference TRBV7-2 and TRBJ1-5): GAGVSQSPSNKVTEKGKDVELRCDPISGHTALYWYRQSLGQGLEFLIYFQGNSAPDKSGLPSDRFSAERTGGSVSTLTIQRTQQEDSAVYLCASSFGQGARYSNQPQHFGDGTRLSIL.

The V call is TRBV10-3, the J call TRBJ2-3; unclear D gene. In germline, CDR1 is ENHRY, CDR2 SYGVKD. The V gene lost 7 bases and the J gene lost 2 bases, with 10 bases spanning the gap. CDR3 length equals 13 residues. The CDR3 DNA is TGTGCCATCAATGATAGCCACACAGATACGCAGTATTTT. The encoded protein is CAINDSHTDTQYF.

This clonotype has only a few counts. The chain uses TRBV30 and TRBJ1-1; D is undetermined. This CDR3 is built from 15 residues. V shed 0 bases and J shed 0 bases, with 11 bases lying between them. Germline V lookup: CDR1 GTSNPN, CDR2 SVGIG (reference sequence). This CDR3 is CAWSVSVYMNTEAFF. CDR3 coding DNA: TGTGCCTGGAGTGTATCGGTTTATATGAACACTGAAGCTTTCTTT.

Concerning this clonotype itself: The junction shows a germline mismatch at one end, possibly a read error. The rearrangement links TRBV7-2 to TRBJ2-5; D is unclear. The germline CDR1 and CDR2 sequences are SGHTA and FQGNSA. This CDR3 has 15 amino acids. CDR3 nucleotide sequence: TGTGCCGGCAGCAAAATCTACCTACAGCGTGCGACCCAGTACTTC. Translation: CAGSKIYLQRATQYF.

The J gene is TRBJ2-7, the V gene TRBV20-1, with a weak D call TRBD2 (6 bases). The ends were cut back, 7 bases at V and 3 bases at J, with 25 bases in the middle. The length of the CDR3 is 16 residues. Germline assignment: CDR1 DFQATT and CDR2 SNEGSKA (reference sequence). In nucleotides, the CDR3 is TGCAGTGGGGCACCCCCTACGGGGCGGGGAAACTACGAGCAGTACTTC. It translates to CSGAPPTGRGNYEQYF.

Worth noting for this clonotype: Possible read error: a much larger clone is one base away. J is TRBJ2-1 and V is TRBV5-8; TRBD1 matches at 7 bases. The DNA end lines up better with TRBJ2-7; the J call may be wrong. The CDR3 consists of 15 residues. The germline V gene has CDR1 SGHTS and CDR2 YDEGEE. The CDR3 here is CASSLGQGIRDEQYF. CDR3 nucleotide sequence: TGTGCCAGCAGCTTGGGACAGGGAATTAGGGATGAGCAGTACTTC.

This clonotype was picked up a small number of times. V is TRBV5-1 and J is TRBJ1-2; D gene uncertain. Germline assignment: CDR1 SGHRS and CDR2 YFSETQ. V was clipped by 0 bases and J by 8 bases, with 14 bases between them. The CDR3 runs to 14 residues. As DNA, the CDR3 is TGCGCCAGCAGCTTGGGTAGAGGAGCAGAGGGCTACACCTTC. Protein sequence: CASSLGRGAEGYTF.

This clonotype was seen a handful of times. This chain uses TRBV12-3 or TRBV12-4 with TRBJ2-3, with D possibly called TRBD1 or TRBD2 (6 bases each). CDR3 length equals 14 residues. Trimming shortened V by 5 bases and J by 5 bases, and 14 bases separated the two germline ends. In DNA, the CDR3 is TGTGCCAGCAGTCTCCAGGGGCGGGGAGATACGCAGTATTTT. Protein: CASSLQGRGDTQYF.

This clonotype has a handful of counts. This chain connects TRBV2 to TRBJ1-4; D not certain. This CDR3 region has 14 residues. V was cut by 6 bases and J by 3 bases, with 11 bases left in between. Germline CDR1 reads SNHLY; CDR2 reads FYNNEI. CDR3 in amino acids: CASRERASNEKLFF. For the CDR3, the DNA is TGTGCCAGCAGAGAGCGGGCCTCTAATGAAAAACTGTTTTTT.

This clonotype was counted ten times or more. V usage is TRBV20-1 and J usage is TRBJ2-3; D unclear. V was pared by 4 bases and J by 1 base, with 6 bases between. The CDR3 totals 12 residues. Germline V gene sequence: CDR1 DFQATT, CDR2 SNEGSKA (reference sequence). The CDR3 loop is CSAKIRTDTQYF. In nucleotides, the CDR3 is TGCAGTGCTAAAATACGCACAGATACGCAGTATTTT.

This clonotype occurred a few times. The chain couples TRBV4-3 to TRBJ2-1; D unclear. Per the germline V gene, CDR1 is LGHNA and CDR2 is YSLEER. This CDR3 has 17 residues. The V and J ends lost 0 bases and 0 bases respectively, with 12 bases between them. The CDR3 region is CASSQEHLFSSYNEQFF. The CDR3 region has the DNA TGCGCCAGCAGCCAAGAACATCTATTTAGCTCCTACAATGAGCAGTTCTTC.

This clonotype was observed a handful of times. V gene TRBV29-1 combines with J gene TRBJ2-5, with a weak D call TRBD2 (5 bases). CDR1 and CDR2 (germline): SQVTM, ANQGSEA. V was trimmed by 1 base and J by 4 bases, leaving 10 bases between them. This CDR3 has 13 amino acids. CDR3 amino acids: CSVEGGPGETQYF. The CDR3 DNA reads TGCAGCGTTGAAGGAGGGCCGGGAGAGACCCAGTACTTC.

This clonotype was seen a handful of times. CDR3 loop: CASSPGQGHEQFF. The CDR3, as DNA: TGTGCCAGCAGCCCGGGACAGGGCCATGAGCAGTTCTTC. The rearrangement joins TRBV12-3 or TRBV12-4 to TRBJ2-1, with 9 bases fitting TRBD1. Losses at the gene ends were 6 bases for V and 8 bases for J; bases not matched to a gene: 5. The CDR3 is 13 amino acids.

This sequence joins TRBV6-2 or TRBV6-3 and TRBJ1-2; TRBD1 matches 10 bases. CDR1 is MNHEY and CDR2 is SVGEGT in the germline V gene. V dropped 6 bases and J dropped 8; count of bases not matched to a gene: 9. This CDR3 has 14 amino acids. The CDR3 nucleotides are TGTGCCAGCAGGTCGGGACAGGGGCCTTTCGGCTACACCTTC. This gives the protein CASRSGQGPFGYTF.

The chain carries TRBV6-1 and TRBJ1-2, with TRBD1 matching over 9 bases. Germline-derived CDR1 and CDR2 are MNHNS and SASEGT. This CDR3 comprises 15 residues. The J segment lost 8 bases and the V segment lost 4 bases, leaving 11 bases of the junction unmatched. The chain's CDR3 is CASSGTGTGSRGYTF. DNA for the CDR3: TGTGCCAGCAGTGGGACCGGGACAGGGTCCCGCGGCTACACCTTC.

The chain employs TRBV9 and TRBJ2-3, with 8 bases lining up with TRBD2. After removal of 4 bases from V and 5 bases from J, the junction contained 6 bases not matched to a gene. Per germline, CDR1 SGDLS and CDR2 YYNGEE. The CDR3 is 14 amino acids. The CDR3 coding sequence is TGTGCCAGCAGCCCCCGTCTAGCGGGAGATACGCAGTATTTT. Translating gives CASSPRLAGDTQYF.